This is a list of T cell receptor beta chains from one sample in a study of long-term antiretroviral therapy in people with HIV. Profiled with immunoSEQ multiplex PCR; TCRdb holds only in-frame clones, not every one. Of over 20,000 clones in the sample, approximately 90% were seen once. Sequenced material: unsorted PBMCs, taken 1.9 years after starting antiretroviral therapy. The origin of the receptors is a woman aged 25-40 years with HIV. Both conserved end residues are trimmed from each CDR3.

>TRBV6-6|9|TRBJ2-5
ASTRVETQY
>TRBV5-6|12|TRBJ2-3
ASSWREGQDTQY
>TRBV5-1|15|TRBJ1-1
ASSLAGAGDRDTEAF
>TRBV30|9|TRBJ2-7
AWSHNFEQY
>TRBV6-5|13|TRBJ1-2
ASSSSRDRGNGYT
>TRBV9|12|TRBJ2-5
ASSPGTGEETQY
>TRBV7-7|12|TRBJ2-5
ASSFGTGGETQY
>TRBV30|12|TRBJ2-1
AWKTGDLYNEQF
>TRBV4-1|11|TRBJ1-2
ASSQGWGGGYT
>TRBV25-1|9|TRBJ1-6
ASSEGSPLH
>TRBV7-3|11|TRBJ2-1
ASSFPGLNEQF
>TRBV15|14|TRBJ2-5
ATSRKTSGGGETQY
>TRBV10-3|14|TRBJ2-2
AISVGGTGGTGELF
>TRBV7-2|12|TRBJ1-4
ASSLAATNEKLF
>TRBV7-9|16|TRBJ2-6
ASSSETGRHRGANVLT
>TRBV30|14|TRBJ1-4
ASTNGQGPTNEKLF